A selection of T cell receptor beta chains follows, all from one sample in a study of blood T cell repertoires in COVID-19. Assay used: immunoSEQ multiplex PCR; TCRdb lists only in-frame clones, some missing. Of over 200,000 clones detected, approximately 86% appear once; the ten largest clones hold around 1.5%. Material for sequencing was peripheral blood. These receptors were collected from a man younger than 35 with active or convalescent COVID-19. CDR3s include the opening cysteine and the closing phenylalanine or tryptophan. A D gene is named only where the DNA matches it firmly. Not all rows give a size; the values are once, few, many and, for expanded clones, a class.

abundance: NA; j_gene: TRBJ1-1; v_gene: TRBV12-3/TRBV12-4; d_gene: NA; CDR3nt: TGTGCCAGCAGTTTTTACGGGGATGAAGCTTTCTTT; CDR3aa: CASSFYGDEAFF
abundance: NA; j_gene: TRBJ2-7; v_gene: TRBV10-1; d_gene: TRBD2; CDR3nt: TGCGCCAGCAGTAGCGGGAGGGGCGAGCAGTACTTC; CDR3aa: CASSSGRGEQYF
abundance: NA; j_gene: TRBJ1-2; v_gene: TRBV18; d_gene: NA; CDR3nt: TGTGCCAGCTCAACGGGGAAGAACTATGGCTACACCTTC; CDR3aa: CASSTGKNYGYTF
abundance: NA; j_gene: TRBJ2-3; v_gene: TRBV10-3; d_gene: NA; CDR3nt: TGTGCCATCAGTGACATTGAGTCGGGAAGAGATACGCAGTATTTT; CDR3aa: CAISDIESGRDTQYF
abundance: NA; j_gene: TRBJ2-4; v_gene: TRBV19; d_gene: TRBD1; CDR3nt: TGTGCCAGTAGTACCCCGGGACAGGACATTCAGTACTTC; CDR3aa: CASSTPGQDIQYF
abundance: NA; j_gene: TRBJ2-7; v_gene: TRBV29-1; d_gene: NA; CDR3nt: TGCAGCGTTAGCGGACAGTCGAGCTCCTACGAGCAGTACTTC; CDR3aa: CSVSGQSSSYEQYF
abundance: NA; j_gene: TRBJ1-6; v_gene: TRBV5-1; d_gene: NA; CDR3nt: TGCGCCAGCAGCTTGACAGGACATAGGGCCCTCCACTTT; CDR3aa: CASSLTGHRALHF
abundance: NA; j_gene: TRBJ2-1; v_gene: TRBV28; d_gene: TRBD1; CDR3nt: TGTGCCAGCAGAGGGACAGGGGGAAATTCCCGCTCCTACAATGAGCAGTTCTTC; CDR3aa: CASRGTGGNSRSYNEQFF
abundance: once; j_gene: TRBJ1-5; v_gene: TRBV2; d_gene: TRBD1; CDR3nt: TGTGCCAGCAGACCGGACAGGGGTAGCAATCAGCCCCAGCATTTT; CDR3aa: CASRPDRGSNQPQHF
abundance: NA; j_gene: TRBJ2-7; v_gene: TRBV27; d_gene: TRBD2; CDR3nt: TGTGCCAGCAGTCCCCGACTAGCGGGAGACGAGCAGTACTTC; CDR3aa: CASSPRLAGDEQYF
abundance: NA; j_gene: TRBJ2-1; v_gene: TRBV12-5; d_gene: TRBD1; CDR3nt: TGTGCTAGTGGTTTGGATACAGGGGGCGGTGAGCAGTTCTTC; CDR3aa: CASGLDTGGGEQFF
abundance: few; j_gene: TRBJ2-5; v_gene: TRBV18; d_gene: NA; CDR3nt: TGTGCCAGCTCTACCCGCACAGGGCGGCAAGAGACCCAGTACTTC; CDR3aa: CASSTRTGRQETQYF
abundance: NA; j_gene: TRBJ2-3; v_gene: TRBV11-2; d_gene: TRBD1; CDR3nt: TGTGCCAGCAGCTTCCCCGGGACAGCCTTCACAGATACGCAGTATTTT; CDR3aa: CASSFPGTAFTDTQYF
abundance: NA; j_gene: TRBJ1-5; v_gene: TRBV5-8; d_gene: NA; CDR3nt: TGTGCCAGCAGCCCACTTCGGGGGAGCAATCAGCCCCAGCATTTT; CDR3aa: CASSPLRGSNQPQHF
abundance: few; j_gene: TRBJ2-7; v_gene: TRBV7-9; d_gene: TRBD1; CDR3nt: TGTGCCAGCAGCCAAGGGACAGGGCCCTACGAGCAGTACTTC; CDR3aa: CASSQGTGPYEQYF
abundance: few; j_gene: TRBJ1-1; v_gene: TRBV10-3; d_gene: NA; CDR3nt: TGTGCCATCAGTGCATCTGGACAGTACACTGAAGCTTTCTTT; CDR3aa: CAISASGQYTEAFF
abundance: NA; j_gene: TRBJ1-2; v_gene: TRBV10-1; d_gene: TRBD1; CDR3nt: TGCGCCAGCAGCCCACAGGGGTCCTATGGCTACACCTTC; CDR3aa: CASSPQGSYGYTF
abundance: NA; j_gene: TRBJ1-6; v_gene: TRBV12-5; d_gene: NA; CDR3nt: TGTGCTAGTGGACCGCTACCGGAGGGCTCCTATAATTCACCCCTCCACTTT; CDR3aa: CASGPLPEGSYNSPLHF